This T cell receptor (beta chain) was identified during a study of multiple sclerosis patients with progressive multifocal leukoencephalopathy. The study's findings and limits: At PML onset, no shared TRBV or TRBJ gene usage was seen. Before and during natalizumab, the clones expanded at PML already existed. In most PML patients, TRB repertoires appeared less diverse by entropy.

With regard to this clone: The antigen is undetermined.

Every PCR reaction included synthetic inline CDR3 controls for all V-J pairings. Data came from immunoSEQ multiplex PCR; TCRdb stores just in-frame clones and leaves some out. This table holds tens of thousands of clones, more than 70% found once. The time point: before natalizumab initiation. Per germline, CDR1 SEHNR and CDR2 FQNEAQ (reference sequence). V gave up 5 bases and J gave up 1 base; unmatched junction bases: 6. The CDR3 extends over 15 amino acids. The clonotype was recovered from a human donor with multiple sclerosis. The chain uses TRBV7-9 and TRBJ2-3; TRBD2 matches 7 bases. The sequenced sample was PBMCs. CDR3 amino acids: CASSTVGGGTDTQYF. CDR3 DNA sequence: TGTGCCAGCAGCACCGTGGGGGGGGGCACAGATACGCAGTATTTT.